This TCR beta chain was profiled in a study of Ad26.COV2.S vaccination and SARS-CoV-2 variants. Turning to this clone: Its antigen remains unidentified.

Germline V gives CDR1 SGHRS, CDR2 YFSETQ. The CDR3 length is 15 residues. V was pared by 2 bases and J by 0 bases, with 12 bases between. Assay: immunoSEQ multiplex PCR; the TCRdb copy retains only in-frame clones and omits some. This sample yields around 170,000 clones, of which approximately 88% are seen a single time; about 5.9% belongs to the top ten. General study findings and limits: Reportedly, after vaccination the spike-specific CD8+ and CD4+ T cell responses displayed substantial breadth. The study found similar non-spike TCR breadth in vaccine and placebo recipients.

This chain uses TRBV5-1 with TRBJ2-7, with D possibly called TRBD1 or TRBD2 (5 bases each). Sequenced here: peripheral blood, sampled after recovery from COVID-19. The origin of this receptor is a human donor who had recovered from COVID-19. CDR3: CASSFEGMSSYEQYF. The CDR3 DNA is TGCGCCAGCAGCTTCGAGGGGATGAGCTCCTACGAGCAGTACTTC.